This T cell receptor beta chain was sequenced for a study of blood T cell repertoires in COVID-19. At the level of the study: Sites across the United States, Italy and Spain contributed samples from acute and convalescent COVID-19. The analysed material was cDNA or gDNA that came from T cells, B-cell-depleted T cells, or PBMCs.

As originally analysed: Amplification of reference gene primers provided the estimated nucleated cell counts. Repertoires were generated with immunoSEQ multiplex PCR, while TCRdb's copy carries only in-frame clones and drops some. From that table come the V and J calls and clone size; the DNA was used to work out D and trimming. The data show about 190,000 clones, with approximately 87% seen just once and 0.88% held by the top ten. The junction had 7 bases not matched to a gene; V was cut back by 5 bases and J by 6 bases. Germline values: CDR1 SGHTA, CDR2 FQGNSA. This CDR3 contains 14 residues. Sequenced sample: peripheral blood. The origin of this receptor is a woman aged 18-30 years who had recovered from COVID-19. The chain is built from TRBV7-2 and TRBJ1-3, with 7 positions matching TRBD1. The CDR3 protein is CASSTIGGVNTIYF. The CDR3 nucleotides are TGTGCCAGCAGCACCATAGGGGGCGTAAACACCATATATTTT.